The 20 T cell receptor beta chains given below trace back to one sample, sequenced in a study of immune evolution from preneoplasia to lung adenocarcinoma listed by TCRdb under 2021. The library was produced with the immunoSEQ multiplex PCR assay. The source is immuneACCESS, and TCRdb retained only in-frame sequences with V and J called. Part of the clones is not carried over; for the studies checked, unresolved V genes explain less than half of this, and the remainder is unexplained. The sample table records around 4,000 clones; about 86% of these occur just once. 3.2% of the sample belongs to the ten largest clones. The source material was FFPE minimally invasive lung adenocarcinoma tissue. This specimen's cell subset or site label, per the study, means: micro-invasive lung adenocarcinoma (MIA). These receptors all come from a person aged 65-85 years with lung adenocarcinoma.

The chain couples TRBV6-5 to TRBJ2-7; 7 nucleotides agree with TRBD2. The CDR3 has 14 amino acids. CDR1 is MNHEY, CDR2 SVGAGI, per germline. V was clipped by 9 bases and J by 2 bases; unmatched bases: 10. The CDR3 loop is CASVDSGTTYEQYF. CDR3 nucleotide sequence: TGTGCCAGTGTCGACTCCGGGACTACCTACGAGCAGTACTTC.

The gene calls are TRBV7-9 and TRBJ1-1, with 8 bases that match TRBD1. CDR1 SEHNR and CDR2 FQNEAQ come from the germline V gene (reference sequence). The CDR3 covers 16 residues. V shed 2 bases and J 1 base; nucleotides not matched to a gene: 6. The CDR3 nucleotides read TGTGCCAGCAGCTTATTTCAGGGGGCTAGGAACACTGAAGCTTTCTTT. Encoded protein: CASSLFQGARNTEAFF.

This clone was found a few times. V gene TRBV7-9 combines with J gene TRBJ2-3; a possible D gene is TRBD2 (7 bases). V lost 3 bases and J 6 bases, leaving 13 bases between the germline ends. The CDR3 covers 14 residues. CDR1 is SEHNR, CDR2 FQNEAQ, per germline (reference sequence). The chain's CDR3 is CASSFGGGADTQYF. Here the CDR3 DNA reads TGTGCCAGCAGCTTCGGTGGGGGGGCTGATACGCAGTATTTT. Combining the CDR3 with reference TRBV7-9 and TRBJ2-3 gives the whole variable domain DTGVSQNPRHKITKRGQNVTFRCDPISEHNRLYWYRQTLGQGPEFLTYFQNEAQLEKSRLLSDRFSAERPKGSFSTLEIQRTEQGDSAMYLCASSFGGGADTQYFGPGTRLTVL.

V is TRBV27 and J is TRBJ2-1, with D tentatively TRBD1 (5 bases). The CDR3 length is 14 residues. V lost 6 bases to trimming and J lost 0 bases, with 9 bases between them. The germline V gene encodes CDR1 MNHEY and CDR2 SMNVEV (reference sequence). CDR3 residues: CASRFTGSYNEQFF. CDR3 DNA: TGTGCCAGCAGGTTCACAGGCTCCTACAATGAGCAGTTCTTC.

CDR3 nucleotide sequence: TGTGCCAGCTCATTACACAGGGGGCAAGACACCGGGGAGCTGTTTTTT. It encodes CASSLHRGQDTGELFF. The rearrangement joins TRBV18 to TRBJ2-2, with 9 bases matching TRBD1. Germline V gene sequence: CDR1 KGHSH, CDR2 LQKENI. J lost 3 bases, V lost 5 bases, and 7 bases had no gene match. CDR3 length: 16 residues.

This clone was seen a single time. This chain connects TRBV18 to TRBJ1-3, with D perhaps TRBD1 (6 bases). This CDR3 contains 17 residues. The germline V gene encodes CDR1 KGHSH and CDR2 LQKENI. Trimming cost V 3 bases and J 0 bases, with 15 bases left between them. CDR3 protein: CASSPSAAGASGNTIYF. DNA for the CDR3: TGTGCCAGCTCACCGTCCGCGGCGGGGGCCTCTGGAAACACCATATATTTT.

This clone was picked up one time. This chain's CDR3 is CASSPLCQGGGETQYF. The DNA for the CDR3 is TGTGCCAGCTCACCACTATGTCAGGGGGGGGGAGAGACCCAGTACTTC. This chain joins TRBV18 and TRBJ2-5; either TRBD1 or TRBD2 may supply D (7 bases each). Germline V lookup: CDR1 KGHSH, CDR2 LQKENI. The CDR3 consists of 16 residues. The V and J ends lost 1 base and 4 bases respectively, with 16 bases between them.

The CDR3 loop reads CASSYSNTEAFF. The DNA for the CDR3 is TGTGCCAGCAGTTACAGTAACACTGAAGCTTTCTTT. This chain connects TRBV6-5 to TRBJ1-1; D is unresolved. The CDR3 extends over 12 amino acids. The V and J ends lost 2 bases and 2 bases respectively, with 3 bases between them. Per germline, CDR1 MNHEY and CDR2 SVGAGI.

This chain uses TRBV29-1 with TRBJ2-2; 13 nucleotides line up with TRBD2. CDR1 and CDR2 from the germline V gene are SQVTM and ANQGSEA. Trimming cost V 7 bases and J 5 bases; bases outside gene matches: 4. This CDR3 is 14 amino acids long. The CDR3 DNA reads TGCAGCGCCCCGGGACTAGCGGGAACCGGGGAGCTGTTTTTT. As protein: CSAPGLAGTGELFF.

The chain combines TRBV30 with TRBJ1-1; 7 bases agree with TRBD1. In germline, CDR1 is GTSNPN, CDR2 SVGIG (reference sequence). The trim removed 2 bases at V and 4 bases at J, leaving 7 bases unmatched. The CDR3 spans 14 residues. The DNA of the CDR3 is TGTGCCTGGAGTAAAACAGGGGTTCTCACTGAAGCTTTCTTT. Protein product: CAWSKTGVLTEAFF. The entire variable domain, with the rest obtained from reference TRBV30 and TRBJ1-1, is as follows: SQTIHQWPATLVQPVGSPLSLECTVEGTSNPNLYWYRQAAGRGLQLLFYSVGIGQISSEVPQNLSASRPQDRQFILSSKKLLLSDSGFYLCAWSKTGVLTEAFFGQGTRLTVV.

The V call is TRBV28, the J call TRBJ1-1; D remains unclear. Germline V gives CDR1 MDHEN, CDR2 SYDVKM. V was cut by 7 bases and J by 1 base, with 13 bases left in between. The CDR3 sequence is 14 residues long. DNA for the CDR3: TGTGCCAGCACCTTGGGTCAGGAGAACACTGAAGCTTTCTTT. Residues: CASTLGQENTEAFF.

J is TRBJ2-1 and V is TRBV5-6, with TRBD1 matching over 7 bases. This CDR3 region has 15 residues. With V trimmed by 5 bases and J by 9 bases, 14 bases remained unmatched. CDR1 and CDR2 from the germline V gene are SGHDT and YYEEEE. CDR3 sequence reads: CASSSDRAYAVEQFF. In DNA form, the CDR3 reads TGTGCCAGCAGTTCCGACAGGGCCTACGCCGTTGAGCAGTTCTTC.

In regard to this clone: The junction and the germline gene differ at one end; a read error may be behind it. The rearrangement uses TRBV6-1 and TRBJ2-7; D unclear. CDR1 and CDR2 from the germline V gene are MNHNS and SASEGT. This CDR3 region has 12 residues. CDR3 bases: TGTGCCAGCAGTGAAGACCTCGGGCCTCGCGTCTTC. Amino acids: CASSEDLGPRVF.

There are a few counts of this clone. The CDR3 sequence is CASSEASGGWNTGELFF. The CDR3, as DNA: TGTGCCAGCAGTGAAGCTAGCGGGGGATGGAACACCGGGGAGCTGTTTTTT. The chain combines TRBV2 with TRBJ2-2; 9 nucleotides agree with TRBD2. The ends lost 0 bases at V and 1 base at J; junction bases unmatched: 3. CDR3 length: 17 residues. Germline values: CDR1 SNHLY, CDR2 FYNNEI.

This clone was found a few times. The V call is TRBV6-6, the J call TRBJ1-1; D is unresolved. This CDR3 spans 13 amino acids. Trimming removed 6 bases at V and 1 base at J, with 9 bases between. Germline loops: CDR1 MNHNY, CDR2 SVGAGI (reference sequence). The CDR3, as DNA: TGTGCCAGCAGCCTAACGACGAACACTGAAGCTTTCTTT. Translated, it gives CASSLTTNTEAFF.

J is TRBJ1-3 and V is TRBV11-2, with unresolved D. The CDR3 has 14 amino acids. The germline V and J ends were trimmed by 3 bases and 0 bases, with 6 bases remaining between them. Germline V gene lookup returns CDR1 SGHAT and CDR2 FQNNGV. CDR3 loop: CASSLEVSGNTIYF. The CDR3, as DNA: TGTGCCAGCAGCTTGGAGGTCTCTGGAAACACCATATATTTT.

This chain connects TRBV6-1 to TRBJ2-6, with D possibly matching TRBD2 (6 bases). Germline CDR1 is MNHNS and CDR2 is SASEGT. This CDR3 region has 15 residues. V was clipped by 6 bases and J by 5 bases, with 14 bases between them. Here the CDR3 reads CASSPGRDWANVLTF. The CDR3 DNA reads as TGTGCCAGCAGCCCCGGACGGGACTGGGCCAACGTCCTGACTTTC.

A single count supports this clone. The chain employs TRBV27 and TRBJ1-5; 8 bases line up with TRBD1. Germline V gives CDR1 MNHEY, CDR2 SMNVEV (reference sequence). The CDR3 sequence is 15 residues long. Trimming took 3 bases from V and 7 from J; bases not matched to a gene: 8. For the CDR3, the DNA is TGTGCCAGCAGTTTGGCAGGGGGCGCAGGACAGCCCCAGCATTTT. It is translated as CASSLAGGAGQPQHF.

The rearrangement joins TRBV19 to TRBJ2-7; D is undetermined. V was pared by 9 bases and J by 7 bases, with 13 bases between. CDR1 and CDR2 (germline): LNHDA, SQIVND (reference sequence). The CDR3 covers 11 residues. The CDR3 nucleotides read TGTGCCAGCACGCTAGGGCGGGAGCAGTACTTC. It translates to CASTLGREQYF.

In its sample, this clone was seen once. The gene calls are TRBV6-5 and TRBJ1-2; D unclear. Trimming shortened V by 9 bases and J by 5 bases, and 7 bases separated the two germline ends. Germline loops: CDR1 MNHEY, CDR2 SVGAGI. The CDR3 spans 10 residues. The CDR3 coding sequence is TGTGCCAGGGTATGGTATGGCTACACCTTC. This codes for CARVWYGYTF.